This T cell receptor beta chain was sequenced during a study of T cell repertoires in cytomegalovirus infection. Study as a whole: The authors used CMV epitopes that were HLA-C-restricted (recently identified) and HLA-B-restricted (well studied). Public TCR beta signatures indicated both CMV infection and matching HLA type. Findings and caveats of the study: Of the TCR beta families, the public ones yielded a cumulative frequency that identified carriers of CMV plus the relevant HLA. Clonotype analysis showed dominance of the ex vivo response by HLA-C-restricted CMV-specific TCR beta clonotypes.

Each CDR3 protein is one row after TCRdb ran MiXCR on the reads. The sample has roughly 920,000 distinct CDR3 sequences, roughly 30% seen once. CDR1 MNHGY and CDR2 SAAAGT come from the germline V gene. The CDR3 loop spans 15 amino acids. After removal of 5 bases from V and 4 bases from J, the junction contained 6 bases not matched to a gene. For this clonotype: No antigen is known for it.

The sequenced sample was cultured CD8+ T cells from PBMCs, obtained from culture after CMV antigen stimulation. This receptor was taken from a human donor in good health (CMV status not recorded). Some clones in this sample may be carry-over from other donors' samples. V is TRBV6-8 and J is TRBJ2-2; the match to TRBD1 covers 8 bases. The DNA for the CDR3 is TGTGCCAGCAGTGTGACAGGGGACGGCACCGGGGAGCTGTTTTTT. This translates into CASSVTGDGTGELFF.